This TCR beta chain originates from a study of blood T cell repertoires in COVID-19. On the study more broadly: COVID-19 samples collected from the United States, Italy and Spain covered acute and convalescent phases.

Authors' data handling: Estimated nucleated cell counts came from reference gene primer amplification. Only in-frame clones appear in the TCRdb table, and some are missing; sequencing was by immunoSEQ multiplex PCR. V and J calls and clone size are as listed in that table; D and trimming were resolved from the DNA. The top ten clones hold just under 10% of a sample with over 90,000 clones, approximately 85% of them seen once. Per germline, CDR1 SNHLY and CDR2 FYNNEI. The CDR3 covers 14 residues. V was cut by 5 bases and J by 4 bases, with 14 bases left in between. J is TRBJ1-2 and V is TRBV2, with D perhaps matching TRBD1 (6 bases). This TCR was recovered from a man aged 40-49 years with active or convalescent COVID-19. Material: peripheral blood. CDR3 nucleotides: TGTGCCAGCAGTAGGGACACGGGTCCCTATGGCTACACCTTC. Translation gives CASSRDTGPYGYTF.